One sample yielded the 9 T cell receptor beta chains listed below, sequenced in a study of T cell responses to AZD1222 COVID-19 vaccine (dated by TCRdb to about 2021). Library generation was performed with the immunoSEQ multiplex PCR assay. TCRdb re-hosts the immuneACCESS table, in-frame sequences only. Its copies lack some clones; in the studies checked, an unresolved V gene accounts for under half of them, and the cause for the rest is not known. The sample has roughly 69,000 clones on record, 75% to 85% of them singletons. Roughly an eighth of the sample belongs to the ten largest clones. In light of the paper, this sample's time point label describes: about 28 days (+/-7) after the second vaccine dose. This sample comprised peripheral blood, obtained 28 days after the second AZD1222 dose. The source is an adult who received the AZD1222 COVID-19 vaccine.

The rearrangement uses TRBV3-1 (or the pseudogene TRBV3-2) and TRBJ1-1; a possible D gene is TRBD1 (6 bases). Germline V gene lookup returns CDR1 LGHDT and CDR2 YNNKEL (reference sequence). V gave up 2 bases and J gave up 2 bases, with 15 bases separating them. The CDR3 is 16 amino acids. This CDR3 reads CASSQPKTGYNTEAFF. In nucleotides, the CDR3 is TGTGCCAGCAGCCAACCTAAGACAGGATATAACACTGAAGCTTTCTTT.

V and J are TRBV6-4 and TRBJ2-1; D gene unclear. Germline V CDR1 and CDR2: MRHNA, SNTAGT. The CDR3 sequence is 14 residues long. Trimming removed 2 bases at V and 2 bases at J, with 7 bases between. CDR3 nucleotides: TGTGCCAGCAGTGACCCCCCGGCCTACAATGAGCAGTTCTTC. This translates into CASSDPPAYNEQFF.

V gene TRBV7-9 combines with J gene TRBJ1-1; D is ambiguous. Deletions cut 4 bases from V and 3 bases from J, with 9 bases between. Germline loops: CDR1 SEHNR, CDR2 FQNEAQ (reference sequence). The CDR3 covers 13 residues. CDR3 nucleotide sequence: TGTGCCAGCAGCTGGGCGGTGGACACTGAAGCTTTCTTT. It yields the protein CASSWAVDTEAFF.

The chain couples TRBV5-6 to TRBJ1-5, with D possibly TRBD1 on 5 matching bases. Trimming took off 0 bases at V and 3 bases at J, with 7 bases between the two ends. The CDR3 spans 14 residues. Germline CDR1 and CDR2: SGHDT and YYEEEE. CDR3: CASSLGQINQPQHF. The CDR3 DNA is TGTGCCAGCAGCTTGGGACAGATCAATCAGCCCCAGCATTTT.

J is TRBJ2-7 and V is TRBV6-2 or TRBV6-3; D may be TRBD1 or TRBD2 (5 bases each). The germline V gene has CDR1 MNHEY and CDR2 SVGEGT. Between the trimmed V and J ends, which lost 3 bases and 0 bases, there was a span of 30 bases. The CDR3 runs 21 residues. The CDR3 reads CASSYARLGERTGYSSYEQYF. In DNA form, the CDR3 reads TGTGCCAGCAGTTATGCCCGTTTGGGGGAGCGGACTGGTTATAGCTCCTACGAGCAGTACTTC.

CDR3 nucleotides: TGTGCCAGCAGATCGGGACAGGGGAACTATGGCTACACCTTC. Its translation: CASRSGQGNYGYTF. The chain carries TRBV28 and TRBJ1-2; 10 positions agree with TRBD1. Losses at the gene ends were 6 bases for V and 2 bases for J; bases not matched to a gene: 3. This CDR3 region has 14 residues. The germline V gene encodes CDR1 MDHEN and CDR2 SYDVKM.

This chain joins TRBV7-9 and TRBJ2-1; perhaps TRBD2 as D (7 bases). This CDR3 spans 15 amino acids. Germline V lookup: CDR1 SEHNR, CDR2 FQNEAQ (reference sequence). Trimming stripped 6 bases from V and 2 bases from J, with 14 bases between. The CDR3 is CASSSGGTTYNEQFF. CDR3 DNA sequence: TGTGCCAGCAGTTCGGGGGGCACGACCTACAATGAGCAGTTCTTC.

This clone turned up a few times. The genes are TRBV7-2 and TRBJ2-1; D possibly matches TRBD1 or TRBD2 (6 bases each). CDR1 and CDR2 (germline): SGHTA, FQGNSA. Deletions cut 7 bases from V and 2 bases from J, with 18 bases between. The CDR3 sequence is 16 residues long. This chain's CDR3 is CASTPGGTSPYNEQFF. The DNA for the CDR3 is TGTGCCAGCACACCAGGAGGGACAAGCCCCTACAATGAGCAGTTCTTC.

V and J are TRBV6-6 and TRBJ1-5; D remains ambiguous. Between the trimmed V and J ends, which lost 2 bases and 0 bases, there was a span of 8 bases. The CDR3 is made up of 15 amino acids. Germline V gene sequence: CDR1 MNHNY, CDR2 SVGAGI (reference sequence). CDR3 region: CASSYPEYSNQPQHF. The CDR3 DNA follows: TGTGCCAGCAGTTACCCTGAATATAGCAATCAGCCCCAGCATTTT.